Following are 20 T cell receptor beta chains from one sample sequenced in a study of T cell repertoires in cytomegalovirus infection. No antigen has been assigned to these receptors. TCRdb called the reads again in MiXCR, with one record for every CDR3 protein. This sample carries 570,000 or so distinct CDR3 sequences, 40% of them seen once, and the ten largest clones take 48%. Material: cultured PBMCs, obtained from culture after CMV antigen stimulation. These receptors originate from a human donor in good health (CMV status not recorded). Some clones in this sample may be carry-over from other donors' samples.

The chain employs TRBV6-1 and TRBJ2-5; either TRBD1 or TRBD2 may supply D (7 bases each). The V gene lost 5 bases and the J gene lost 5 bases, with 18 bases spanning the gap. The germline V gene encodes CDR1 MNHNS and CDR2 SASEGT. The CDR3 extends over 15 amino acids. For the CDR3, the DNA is TGTGCCAGCAGTCGATCACAGGGGCGGGGGGAGACCCAGTACTTC. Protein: CASSRSQGRGETQYF.

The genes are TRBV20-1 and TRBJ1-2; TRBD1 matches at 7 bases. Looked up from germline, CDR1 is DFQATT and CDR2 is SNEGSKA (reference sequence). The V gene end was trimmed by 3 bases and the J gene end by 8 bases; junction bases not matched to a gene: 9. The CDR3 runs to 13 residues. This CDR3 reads CSARPVRGNGYTF. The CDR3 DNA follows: TGCAGTGCTAGGCCGGTCAGGGGGAACGGCTACACCTTC.

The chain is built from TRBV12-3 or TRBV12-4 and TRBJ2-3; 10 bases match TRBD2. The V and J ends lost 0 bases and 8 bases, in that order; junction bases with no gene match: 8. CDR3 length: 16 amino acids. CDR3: CASSLALLAGVGTQYF. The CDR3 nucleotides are TGTGCCAGCAGTTTAGCGCTGCTAGCGGGAGTCGGTACGCAGTATTTT.

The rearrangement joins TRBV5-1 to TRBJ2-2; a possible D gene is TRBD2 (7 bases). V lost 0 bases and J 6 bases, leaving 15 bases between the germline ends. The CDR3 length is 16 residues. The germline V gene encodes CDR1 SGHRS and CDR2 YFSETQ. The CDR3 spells CASSLAGGPSAGELFF. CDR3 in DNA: TGCGCCAGCAGCTTGGCCGGGGGGCCCTCGGCCGGGGAGCTGTTTTTT. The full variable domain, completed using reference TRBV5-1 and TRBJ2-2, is KAGVTQTPRYLIKTRGQQVTLSCSPISGHRSVSWYQQTPGQGLQFLFEYFSETQRNKGNFPGRFSGRQFSNSRSEMNVSTLELGDSALYLCASSLAGGPSAGELFFGEGSRLTVL.

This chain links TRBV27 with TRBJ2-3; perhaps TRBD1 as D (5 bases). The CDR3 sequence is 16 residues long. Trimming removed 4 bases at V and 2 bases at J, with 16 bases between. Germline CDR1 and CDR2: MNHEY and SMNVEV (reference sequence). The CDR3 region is CASSWGTPADTDTQYF. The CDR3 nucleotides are TGTGCCAGCAGTTGGGGCACACCGGCGGACACAGATACGCAGTATTTT.

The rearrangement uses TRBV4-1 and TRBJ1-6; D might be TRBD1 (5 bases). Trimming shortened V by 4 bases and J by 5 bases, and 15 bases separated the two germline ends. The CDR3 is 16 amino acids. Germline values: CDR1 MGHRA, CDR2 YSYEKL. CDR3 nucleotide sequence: TGCGCCAGCAGCCTCCACCGGGACGGTAATAATTCACCCCTCCACTTT. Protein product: CASSLHRDGNNSPLHF.

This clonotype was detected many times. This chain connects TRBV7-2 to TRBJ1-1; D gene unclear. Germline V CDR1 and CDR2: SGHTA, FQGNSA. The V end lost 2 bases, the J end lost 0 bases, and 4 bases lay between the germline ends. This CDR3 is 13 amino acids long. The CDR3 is CASSLPVNTEAFF. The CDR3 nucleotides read TGTGCCAGCAGCTTACCGGTGAACACTGAAGCTTTCTTT.

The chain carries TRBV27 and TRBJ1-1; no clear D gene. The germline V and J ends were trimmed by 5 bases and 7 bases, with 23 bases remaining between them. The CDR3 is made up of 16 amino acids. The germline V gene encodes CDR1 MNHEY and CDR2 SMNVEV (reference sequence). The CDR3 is CASSLARRMDVFEAFF. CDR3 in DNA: TGTGCCAGCAGTCTAGCTCGGAGGATGGATGTGTTTGAAGCTTTCTTT.

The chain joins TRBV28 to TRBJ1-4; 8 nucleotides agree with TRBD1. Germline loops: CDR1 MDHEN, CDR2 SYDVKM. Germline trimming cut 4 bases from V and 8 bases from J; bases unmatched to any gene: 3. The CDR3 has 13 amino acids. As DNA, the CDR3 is TGTGCCAGCAGTTCAGGGGGCGACGAAAAACTGTTTTTT. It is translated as CASSSGGDEKLFF.

Here the CDR3 DNA reads TGTGCCAGCAGTTTTTGGGGGAGGGAGCAGTACTTC. Its protein is CASSFWGREQYF. The chain uses TRBV27 and TRBJ2-7, with a tentative D call TRBD2 (6 bases). V lost 3 bases and J 7 bases, leaving 10 bases between the germline ends. Germline V CDR1 and CDR2: MNHEY, SMNVEV (reference sequence). This CDR3 region has 12 residues.

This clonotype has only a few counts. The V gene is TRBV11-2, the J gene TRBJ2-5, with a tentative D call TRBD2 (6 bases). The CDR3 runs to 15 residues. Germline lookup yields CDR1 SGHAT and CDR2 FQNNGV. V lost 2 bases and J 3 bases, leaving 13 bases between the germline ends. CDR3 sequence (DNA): TGTGCCAGCAGCTTATCGGGACTCCGGGAAGAGACCCAGTACTTC. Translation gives CASSLSGLREETQYF.

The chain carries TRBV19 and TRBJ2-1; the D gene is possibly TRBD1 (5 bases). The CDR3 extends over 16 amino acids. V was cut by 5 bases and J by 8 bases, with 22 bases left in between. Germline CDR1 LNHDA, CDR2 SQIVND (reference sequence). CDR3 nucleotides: TGTGCCAGTAGTCTGGGGCGAACGGTGCGTGGGGATGAGCAGTTCTTC. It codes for CASSLGRTVRGDEQFF.

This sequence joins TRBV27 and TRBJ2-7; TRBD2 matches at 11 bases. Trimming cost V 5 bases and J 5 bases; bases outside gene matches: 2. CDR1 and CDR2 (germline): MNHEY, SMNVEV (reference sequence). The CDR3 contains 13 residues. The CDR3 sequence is CASSVLAGDEQYF. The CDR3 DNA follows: TGTGCCAGCAGTGTACTAGCGGGAGACGAGCAGTACTTC.

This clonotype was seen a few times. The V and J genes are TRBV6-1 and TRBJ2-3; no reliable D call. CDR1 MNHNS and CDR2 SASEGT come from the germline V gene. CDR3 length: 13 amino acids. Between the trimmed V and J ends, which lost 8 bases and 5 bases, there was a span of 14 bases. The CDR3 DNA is TGTGCCAGCGCACGGACCGTCTTAGATACGCAGTATTTT. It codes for CASARTVLDTQYF.

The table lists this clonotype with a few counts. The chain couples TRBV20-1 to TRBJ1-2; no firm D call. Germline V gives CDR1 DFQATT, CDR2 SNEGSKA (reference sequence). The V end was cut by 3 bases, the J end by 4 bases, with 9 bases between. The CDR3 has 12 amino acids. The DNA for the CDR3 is TGCAGTGCTAGCGGAGGTAGCTATGGCTACACCTTC. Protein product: CSASGGSYGYTF.

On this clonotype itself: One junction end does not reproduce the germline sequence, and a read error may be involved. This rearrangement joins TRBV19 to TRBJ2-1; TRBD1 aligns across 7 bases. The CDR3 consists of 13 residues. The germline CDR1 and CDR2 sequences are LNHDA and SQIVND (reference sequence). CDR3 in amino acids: CASSLRQGLIEIF. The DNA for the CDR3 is TGTGCCAGTAGTCTCCGACAGGGCTTGATCGAAATCTTC.

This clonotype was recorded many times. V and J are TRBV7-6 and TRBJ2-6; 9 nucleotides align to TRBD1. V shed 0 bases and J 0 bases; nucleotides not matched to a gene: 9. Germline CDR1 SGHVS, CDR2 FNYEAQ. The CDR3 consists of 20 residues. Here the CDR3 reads CASSLAGTGILRSGANVLTF. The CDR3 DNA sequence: TGTGCCAGCAGCTTAGCGGGGACAGGGATACTTCGCTCTGGGGCCAACGTCCTGACTTTC.

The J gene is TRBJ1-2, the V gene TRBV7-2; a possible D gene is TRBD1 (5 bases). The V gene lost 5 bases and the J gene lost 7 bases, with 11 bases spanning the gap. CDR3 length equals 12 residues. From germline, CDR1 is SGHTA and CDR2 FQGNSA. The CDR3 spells CASSPPRGGYTF. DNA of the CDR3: TGTGCCAGCAGCCCACCGAGGGGTGGCTACACCTTC.

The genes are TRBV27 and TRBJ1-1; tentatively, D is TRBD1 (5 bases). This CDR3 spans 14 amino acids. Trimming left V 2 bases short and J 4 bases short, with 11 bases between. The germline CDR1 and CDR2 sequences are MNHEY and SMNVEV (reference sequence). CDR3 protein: CASSLNSGGTEAFF. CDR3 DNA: TGTGCCAGCAGTTTAAATAGCGGGGGCACTGAAGCTTTCTTT.

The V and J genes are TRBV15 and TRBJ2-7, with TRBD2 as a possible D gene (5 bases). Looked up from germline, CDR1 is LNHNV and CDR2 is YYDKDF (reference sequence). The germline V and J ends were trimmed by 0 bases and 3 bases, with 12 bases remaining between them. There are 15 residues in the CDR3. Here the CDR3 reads CATSRDSGSGYEQYF. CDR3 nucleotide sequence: TGTGCCACCAGCAGAGATTCGGGGTCGGGCTACGAGCAGTACTTC.